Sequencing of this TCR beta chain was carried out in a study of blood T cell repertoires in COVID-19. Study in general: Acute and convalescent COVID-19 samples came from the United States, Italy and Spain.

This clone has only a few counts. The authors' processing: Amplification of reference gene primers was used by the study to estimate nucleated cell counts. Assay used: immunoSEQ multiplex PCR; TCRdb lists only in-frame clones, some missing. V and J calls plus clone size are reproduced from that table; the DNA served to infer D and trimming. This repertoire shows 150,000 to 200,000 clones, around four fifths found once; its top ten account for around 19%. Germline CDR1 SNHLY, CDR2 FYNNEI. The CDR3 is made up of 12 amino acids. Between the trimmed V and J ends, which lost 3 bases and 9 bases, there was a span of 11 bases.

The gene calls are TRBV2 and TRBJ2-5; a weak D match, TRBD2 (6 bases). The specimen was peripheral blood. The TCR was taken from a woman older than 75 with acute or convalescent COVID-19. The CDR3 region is CASSESREAQYF. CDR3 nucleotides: TGTGCCAGCAGTGAGTCCAGGGAGGCCCAGTACTTC.